These 22 T cell receptor beta chains came from one sample sequenced in a study of blood T cell repertoires in COVID-19. Using immunoSEQ multiplex PCR, the repertoire was profiled, and TCRdb retains in-frame clones only, with some absent. The table lists approximately 150,000 clones, 60% to 80% of them singletons. Sequencing was performed on peripheral blood. The receptors were gathered from a man aged 50 to 59 with active or convalescent COVID-19.

The chain recombines TRBV18 with TRBJ1-3, with D unclear. CDR3 length equals 14 residues. CDR1 is KGHSH, CDR2 LQKENI, per germline. V dropped 3 bases and J dropped 0 bases, with 6 bases sitting between them. This CDR3 is CASSPGSSGNTIYF. The DNA for the CDR3 is TGTGCCAGCTCACCGGGGAGCTCTGGAAACACCATATATTTT.

The CDR3 DNA is TGCGCCAGCAGCCCACACGATTCTAGCACAGATACGCAGTATTTT. Amino acids: CASSPHDSSTDTQYF. The gene calls are TRBV5-1 and TRBJ2-3, with unresolved D. The V end lost 4 bases, the J end lost 0 bases, and 12 bases lay between the germline ends. Germline-derived CDR1 and CDR2 are SGHRS and YFSETQ. There are 15 residues in the CDR3.

The chain joins TRBV28 to TRBJ1-2; D not resolved. V was trimmed by 6 bases and J by 8 bases, leaving 22 bases between them. This CDR3 has 15 residues. Germline CDR1 and CDR2: MDHEN and SYDVKM. The CDR3 nucleotides are TGTGCCAGCAGCTTCTTTAGCGCGGGTCAGGAGGGCTACACCTTC. Translated, it gives CASSFFSAGQEGYTF.

The chain uses TRBV15 and TRBJ1-4; a possible D gene is TRBD1 (6 bases). Trimming cost V 4 bases and J 1 base, with 10 bases left between them. The CDR3 contains 15 residues. Germline V gene data show CDR1 as LNHNV and CDR2 as YYDKDF (reference sequence). CDR3 coding DNA: TGTGCCACCAGCATGTGGACAGAAACTAATGAAAAACTGTTTTTT. Protein sequence: CATSMWTETNEKLFF.

This sequence joins TRBV7-8 and TRBJ1-1, with 9 bases fitting TRBD1. Trimming cost V 0 bases and J 5 bases; bases outside gene matches: 13. The germline V gene encodes CDR1 SGHVS and CDR2 FQNEAQ. There are 18 residues in the CDR3. Written as DNA, the CDR3 is TGTGCCAGCAGCTTAGCGCGTTTGGACAGGGGTTTAAGGACTGAAGCTTTCTTT. Residues: CASSLARLDRGLRTEAFF.

The CDR3 sequence is CASSSFYGYGNTEAFF. Here the CDR3 DNA reads TGTGCCAGCAGTTCCTTTTACGGTTATGGGAACACTGAAGCTTTCTTT. This chain joins TRBV28 and TRBJ1-1; no reliable D call. The CDR3 extends over 16 amino acids. With 4 bases removed from V and 1 base from J, the gap between germline ends came to 16 bases. Germline CDR1 and CDR2: MDHEN and SYDVKM.

This chain uses TRBV2 with TRBJ2-5; 11 bases line up with TRBD2. Trimming removed 5 bases from V and 1 base from J; junction bases left unmatched: 3. The CDR3 length is 15 residues. CDR1 is SNHLY, CDR2 FYNNEI, per germline. The CDR3 sequence: CASSRLAGPQETQYF. The CDR3 DNA reads TGTGCCAGCAGTCGACTAGCGGGACCCCAAGAGACCCAGTACTTC.

This clone was seen a few times. The chain is built from TRBV24-1 and TRBJ1-2; maybe TRBD1 (6 bases). Trimming pared 4 bases from V and 1 base from J, leaving 9 bases between. Germline CDR1 and CDR2: KGHDR and SFDVKD. This CDR3 is built from 14 residues. CDR3 loop: CATSDHRVNYGYTF. The CDR3 DNA reads as TGTGCCACCAGTGACCACAGGGTTAACTATGGCTACACCTTC.

The V call is TRBV23-1, the J call TRBJ2-7; 8 bases fit TRBD1. TRBV23-1 is filed as an ORF, its function uncertain. This CDR3 has 15 amino acids. The ends lost 3 bases at V and 2 bases at J; junction bases unmatched: 6. For the CDR3, the DNA is TGCGCCAGCAGTCAGGAAGACAGGGGCACCTACGAGCAGTACTTC. This gives the protein CASSQEDRGTYEQYF.

The chain uses TRBV5-1 and TRBJ2-1; 14 bases align to TRBD2. Germline V lookup: CDR1 SGHRS, CDR2 YFSETQ. The CDR3 loop spans 16 amino acids. The ends lost 4 bases at V and 2 bases at J; junction bases unmatched: 2. The CDR3 DNA is TGCGCCAGCAGCAAGACTAGCGGGAGGGCCTACAATGAGCAGTTCTTC. This codes for CASSKTSGRAYNEQFF.

This clone has only a few counts. The chain joins TRBV29-1 to TRBJ1-2; no firm D call. Germline lookup yields CDR1 SQVTM and CDR2 ANQGSEA. V gave up 0 bases and J gave up 6 bases, with 8 bases separating them. The CDR3 length is 12 residues. The CDR3 DNA is TGCAGCGTTGAAGATCCCCCTCATGGCTACACCTTC. This gives the protein CSVEDPPHGYTF.

The chain employs TRBV5-6 and TRBJ1-4; a weak D match, TRBD1 (5 bases). Trimming removed 4 bases from V and 3 bases from J, with 19 bases in between. Per germline, CDR1 SGHDT and CDR2 YYEEEE. CDR3 length: 17 residues. The CDR3: CASSQWRGGAANEKLFF. The CDR3 DNA reads TGTGCCAGCAGCCAATGGCGCGGGGGTGCGGCTAATGAAAAACTGTTTTTT.

A single count supports this clone. V and J are TRBV3-1 (or the pseudogene TRBV3-2) and TRBJ2-1, with TRBD2 matching over 7 bases. V lost 4 bases, J lost 6 bases, and 12 bases stayed unmatched. CDR1 and CDR2 from the germline V gene are LGHDT and YNNKEL (reference sequence). This CDR3 region has 16 residues. The CDR3: CASSLSSGFFANEQFF. The DNA for the CDR3 is TGTGCCAGCAGCCTGTCTAGCGGATTCTTCGCCAATGAGCAGTTCTTC.

This chain connects TRBV9 to TRBJ2-3; 9 bases agree with TRBD2. This CDR3 is built from 16 residues. The J segment lost 1 base and the V segment lost 0 bases, leaving 3 bases of the junction unmatched. The germline CDR1 and CDR2 sequences are SGDLS and YYNGEE. The CDR3 loop is CASSVGTSVGTDTQYF. The CDR3 DNA reads TGTGCCAGCAGCGTAGGGACTAGCGTGGGCACAGATACGCAGTATTTT.

J is TRBJ2-1 and V is TRBV7-2; weak D call: TRBD2 (6 bases). There are 13 residues in the CDR3. V lost 0 bases to trimming and J lost 9 bases, with 9 bases between them. Looked up from germline, CDR1 is SGHTA and CDR2 is FQGNSA. CDR3 residues: CASSLAFGGEQFF. The DNA for the CDR3 is TGTGCCAGCAGCTTAGCCTTCGGGGGTGAGCAGTTCTTC.

The gene calls are TRBV3-1 (or the pseudogene TRBV3-2) and TRBJ1-4; TRBD1 agrees at 9 bases. V gave up 3 bases and J gave up 5 bases; unmatched junction bases: 4. There are 15 residues in the CDR3. Germline CDR1 is LGHDT and CDR2 is YNNKEL (reference sequence). The CDR3: CASSQMDRGNEKLFF. The CDR3 DNA reads TGTGCCAGCAGCCAGATGGACAGGGGAAATGAAAAACTGTTTTTT.

The chain has TRBV28 and TRBJ1-2, with D perhaps TRBD1 (6 bases). Germline CDR1 and CDR2: MDHEN and SYDVKM. The CDR3 spans 11 residues. With 9 bases removed from V and 7 bases from J, the gap between germline ends came to 12 bases. CDR3 DNA: TGTGCCAGTAATACAGGGCCTGGCTACACCTTC. Translating gives CASNTGPGYTF.

V and J are TRBV9 and TRBJ2-7; 12 nucleotides line up with TRBD2. Germline V gene data show CDR1 as SGDLS and CDR2 as YYNGEE. CDR3 length: 14 residues. Trimming took 0 bases from V and 5 from J; bases not matched to a gene: 0. The CDR3 DNA is TGTGCCAGCAGCGTAGGACTAGCGGGAGACGAGCAGTACTTC. As protein: CASSVGLAGDEQYF.

The chain carries TRBV5-1 and TRBJ1-2; 10 positions match TRBD1. The germline CDR1 and CDR2 sequences are SGHRS and YFSETQ. Germline trimming cut 0 bases from V and 3 bases from J; bases unmatched to any gene: 8. The CDR3 consists of 17 residues. In DNA form, the CDR3 reads TGCGCCAGCAGCTTGGAGTTCGGACAGGGGGTTTACTATGGCTACACCTTC. It codes for CASSLEFGQGVYYGYTF.

J is TRBJ2-2 and V is TRBV7-3; 7 bases are shared with TRBD1. The junction had 0 bases not matched to a gene; V was cut back by 1 base and J by 1 base. CDR3 length equals 15 residues. Germline CDR1 and CDR2: SGHTA and FQGTGA. DNA of the CDR3: TGTGCCAGCAGCTTAAGACAGGGGAACACCGGGGAGCTGTTTTTT. Its translation is CASSLRQGNTGELFF.

A few counts support this clone. V and J are TRBV19 and TRBJ1-1; D not certain. The CDR3 runs to 13 residues. The V end was cut by 2 bases, the J end by 3 bases, with 7 bases between. Germline V gene data show CDR1 as LNHDA and CDR2 as SQIVND (reference sequence). Here the CDR3 reads CASSIRTDTEAFF. The CDR3 DNA is TGTGCCAGTAGTATAAGGACTGACACTGAAGCTTTCTTT.

This chain joins TRBV19 and TRBJ2-7; 8 bases are a match to TRBD2. CDR1 and CDR2 from the germline V gene are LNHDA and SQIVND (reference sequence). Germline trimming cut 5 bases from V and 2 bases from J; bases unmatched to any gene: 11. This CDR3 contains 16 residues. CDR3 region: CASSPPSGSLTYEQYF. The CDR3 coding sequence is TGTGCCAGTAGTCCCCCAAGCGGGAGCCTAACCTACGAGCAGTACTTC.